This is a list of T cell receptor beta chains from one sample in a study of cytomegalovirus exposure and HLA in healthy donors. The repertoire was sequenced with immunoSEQ multiplex PCR; TCRdb's copy has only in-frame clones and lacks some. The profile shows approximately 92,000 clones, roughly 69% of them singletons. Source material: PBMCs. These receptor sequences come from a man aged 50-59 years in good health and CMV-seronegative. The CDR3 runs from the conserved cysteine through the conserved F or W. A D gene is named only where the DNA matches it firmly. Expanded clones are given a class, and other clones once, few, many or no size at all.

j_call d_call clone_size v_call cdr3_nt cdr3_aa
TRBJ2-5 TRBD2 NA TRBV7-9 TGTGCCAGCAGTCCACTAGCGGGAGTGGAGACCCAGTACTTC CASSPLAGVETQYF
TRBJ1-4 NA NA TRBV7-8 TGTGCCAGCAGCTTAGAGCCGGGGAGGCCTAATGAAAAACTGTTTTTT CASSLEPGRPNEKLFF
TRBJ1-2 NA NA TRBV6-5 TGCGCCAGCAAGAGGGGGTATGGCTACACCTTC CASKRGYGYTF
TRBJ1-5 NA NA TRBV15 TGTGCCACCAGCAGAGATCTCTCAGGGAATAGCAATCAGCCCCAGCATTTT CATSRDLSGNSNQPQHF
TRBJ2-7 NA NA TRBV5-6 TGTGCCAGCAGCGCCTACTACGAGCAGTACTTC CASSAYYEQYF
TRBJ2-7 NA NA TRBV5-1 TGCGCCAGCAGCTTGAGGGCGGGCTACGAGCAGTACTTC CASSLRAGYEQYF
TRBJ2-7 TRBD1 NA TRBV5-1 TGCGCCAGCAGCTCTAGACAGGGCTCCTACGAGCAGTACTTC CASSSRQGSYEQYF
TRBJ1-3 TRBD1 many TRBV7-9 TGTGCCAGCAGCCCCGGACAGGGGGCTTCGAGCTCTGGAAACACCATATATTTT CASSPGQGASSSGNTIYF
TRBJ1-1 NA NA TRBV28 TGTGCCTCCCGCGTCTATATGTACACTGAAGCTTTCTTT CASRVYMYTEAFF
TRBJ1-1 TRBD1 NA TRBV12-5 TGTGCTAGTGGTTTGGTAAGGGATGGGACAGGAGCTGTCACTGAAGCTTTCTTT CASGLVRDGTGAVTEAFF
TRBJ2-5 TRBD1 NA TRBV4-2 TGTGCCAGCAGCCACCCGGGACAGGGGGGAGAGACCCAGTACTTC CASSHPGQGGETQYF
TRBJ2-5 TRBD2 NA TRBV7-7 TGTGCTAGCAGCTTAGGCCCTAGCGGGGGGCAAGAGACCCAGTACTTC CASSLGPSGGQETQYF
TRBJ1-1 TRBD1 NA TRBV28 TGTGCCAGCAGACCTCGGGGTGGTTATGGGACAGTCGACATCTTT CASRPRGGYGTVDIF
TRBJ2-7 NA NA TRBV4-1 TGCGCCAGCAGCCAAGAGGGCACCACCTACGAGCAGTACTTC CASSQEGTTYEQYF
TRBJ1-6 NA NA TRBV11-3 TGTGCCAGCAGCTTAGATAGGCGGTCCTATAATTCACCCCTCCACTTT CASSLDRRSYNSPLHF
TRBJ2-1 NA NA TRBV5-6 TGTGCCAGCAGCTTGGAACCCGGGGCCTACAATGAGCAGTTCTTC CASSLEPGAYNEQFF
TRBJ1-5 TRBD1 NA TRBV5-8 TGTGCCAGCAGCCCCGGGACAGGCAATCAGCCCCAGCATTTT CASSPGTGNQPQHF
TRBJ1-2 NA NA TRBV9 TGTGCCAGCAGCGTAGGCCAGGCCGCTTTCTATGGCTACACCTTC CASSVGQAAFYGYTF
TRBJ1-4 TRBD1 NA TRBV18 TGTGCCAGCTCGTCGACAGGGAATGGCGAAAAACTGTTTTTT CASSSTGNGEKLFF
TRBJ1-2 NA NA TRBV5-1 TGCGCCAGCAGCTTGGAGGGACGTTCAGGGGATGGCTACACCTTC CASSLEGRSGDGYTF
TRBJ1-2 NA NA TRBV2 TGTGCCAGCAGTGAACAGGGCGGTAACTATGGCTACACCTTC CASSEQGGNYGYTF
TRBJ2-2 NA NA TRBV5-1 TGCGACAGCAGCCTTTCACAGGGCGCGAGGGGGGAGCTGTTTTTT CDSSLSQGARGELFF
TRBJ2-7 NA few TRBV29-1 TGCAGCGTTAAAAGGAGAGGAGGGCCCAACAAACCGCCCTACGAGCAGTACTTC CSVKRRGGPNKPPYEQYF
TRBJ1-1 NA NA TRBV28 TGTGCCAGCAGTGCTCTGGGGGGAAAGGACACTGAAGCTTTCTTT CASSALGGKDTEAFF
TRBJ2-2 TRBD1 NA TRBV4-1 TGCGCCAGCAGCCAAGATAGGACAGGGCGGGGGGAGCTGTTTTTT CASSQDRTGRGELFF
TRBJ2-5 NA NA TRBV7-9 TGTGCCAGCAGCTTATTCAAGGTACCCCGACTCAAGCAAGAGACCCAGTACTTC CASSLFKVPRLKQETQYF
TRBJ1-1 NA NA TRBV5-5 TGTGCCAGCGACCTGGGACAACAGGAGGCTGAAGCTTTCTTT CASDLGQQEAEAFF
TRBJ2-1 NA NA TRBV6-6 TGTGCCAGCAGTCCAGCGGACAATGAGCAGTTCTTC CASSPADNEQFF
TRBJ1-1 TRBD1 NA TRBV30 TGTGCCTGGGACAGGGGTTTGAGCACTGAAGCTTTCTTT CAWDRGLSTEAFF
TRBJ1-4 TRBD1 NA TRBV15 TGTGCCACCAGCCAGGGGGCGGCTAATGAAAAACTGTTTTTT CATSQGAANEKLFF
TRBJ1-1 TRBD1 once TRBV5-1 TGCGCCAGCAGCTTGCGGGGACAGGGGGCTTTATTCGACACTGAAGCTTTCTTT CASSLRGQGALFDTEAFF
TRBJ1-5 NA NA TRBV2 TGTGCCAGCAGTGCACAGGTTAGCAATCAGCCCCAGCATTTT CASSAQVSNQPQHF
TRBJ2-1 TRBD2 few TRBV10-3 TGTGCCATCAACCCTAGCGGATACAATGAGCAGTTCTTC CAINPSGYNEQFF
TRBJ2-3 TRBD1 NA TRBV2 TGTGCCAGCACCAAACAGGGGCGGTTTGGTCAGAGAGATACGCAGTATTTT CASTKQGRFGQRDTQYF
TRBJ2-5 NA NA TRBV2 TGTGCCAGCAGTGGGCAGGGCCAAGAGACCCAGTACTTC CASSGQGQETQYF
TRBJ2-2 TRBD2 few TRBV5-6 TGTGCCAGCAGCTTCTACCGACTAGCGGGAGTGGGTACCGGGGAGCTGTTTTTT CASSFYRLAGVGTGELFF
TRBJ1-1 NA NA TRBV9 TGTGCCAGCAGCGTAGGAATACAGGGAACTGAAGCTTTCTTT CASSVGIQGTEAFF
TRBJ2-7 TRBD2 NA TRBV4-3 TGCGCCAGCAGCCAAAAGGGACTAGCTTACCCCTACGAGCAGTACTTC CASSQKGLAYPYEQYF